This T cell receptor beta chain was sequenced in a study of blood T cell repertoires in COVID-19. The overall study: The samples span acute and convalescent COVID-19 from the United States, Italy and Spain. The analysed material was cDNA or gDNA that came from T cells, B-cell-depleted T cells, or PBMCs.

In germline, CDR1 is MGHDK, CDR2 SYGVNS. CDR3 size: 14 residues. Trimming cost V 4 bases and J 7 bases, with 13 bases left between them. Only one count was recorded for this clone. As handled by the study authors: The assay estimated nucleated cells by amplifying reference gene primers. Clones were read by immunoSEQ multiplex PCR, and TCRdb kept only the in-frame ones, dropping some. V, J and clone size are those of that table, while D and trimming were read from the DNA. This table holds over 300,000 clones, more than 70% found once. This receptor was identified in a man between 18 and 35 years old who had recovered from COVID-19. The sequenced material came from peripheral blood. The genes are TRBV25-1 and TRBJ1-4, with D perhaps matching TRBD1 (6 bases). This CDR3 reads CASSGTAGGEKLFF. In DNA form, the CDR3 reads TGTGCCAGCAGTGGGACAGCGGGAGGTGAAAAACTGTTTTTT.